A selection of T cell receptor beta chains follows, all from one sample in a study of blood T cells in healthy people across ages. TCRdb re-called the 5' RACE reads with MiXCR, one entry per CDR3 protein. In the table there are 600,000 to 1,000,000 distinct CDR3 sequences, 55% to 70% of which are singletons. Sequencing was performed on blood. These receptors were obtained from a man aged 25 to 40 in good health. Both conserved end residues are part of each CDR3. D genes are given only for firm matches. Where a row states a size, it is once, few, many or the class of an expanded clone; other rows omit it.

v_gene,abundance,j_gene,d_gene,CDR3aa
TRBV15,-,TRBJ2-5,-,CATSPRRQIGGETQYF
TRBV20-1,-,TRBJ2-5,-,CSAMNPRPGSQETQYF
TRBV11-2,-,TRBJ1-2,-,CASSLDWRGGRGGYTF
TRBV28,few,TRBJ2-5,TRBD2,CASSLWAGGTPHEQYF
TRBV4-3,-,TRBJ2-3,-,CASSERRTNLDTQYF
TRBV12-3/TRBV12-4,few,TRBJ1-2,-,CASSLRSFYGYTF
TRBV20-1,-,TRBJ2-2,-,CSARQPNTGELFF
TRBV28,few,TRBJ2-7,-,CASKSAGFSYEQYF
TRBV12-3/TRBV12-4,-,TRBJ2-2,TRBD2,CASSFAGGPGELFF
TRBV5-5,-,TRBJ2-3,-,CASTGRAPQVQDTQYF
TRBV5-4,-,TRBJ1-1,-,CASSWKGGGTEAFF
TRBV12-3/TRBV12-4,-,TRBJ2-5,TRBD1,CASTMGQPFRETQYF
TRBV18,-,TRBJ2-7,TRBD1,CASSPSQGQISYEQYF
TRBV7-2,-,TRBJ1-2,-,CASSLDGGSYGYTF
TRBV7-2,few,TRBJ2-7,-,CASSPTGPPSSYEQYF
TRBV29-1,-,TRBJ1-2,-,CSVAQGPYGYTF
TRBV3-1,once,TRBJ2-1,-,CASSQGGSIYNEQFF
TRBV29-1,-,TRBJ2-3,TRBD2,CSVLLAGGWDTQYF
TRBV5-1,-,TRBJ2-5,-,CASSFAGTGEGTQYF
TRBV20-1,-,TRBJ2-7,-,CSARVLRSSYEQYF
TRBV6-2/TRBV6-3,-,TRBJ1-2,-,CASGYGYTF
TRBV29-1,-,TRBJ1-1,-,CSVEEPNVAEAFF
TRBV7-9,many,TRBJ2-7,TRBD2,CASSLSGSAREQYF
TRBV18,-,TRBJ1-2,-,CASSPGIATGGYTF
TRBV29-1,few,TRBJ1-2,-,CSVVNPQEEVYGYTF
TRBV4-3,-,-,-,CASSQDLGGAGEQYF
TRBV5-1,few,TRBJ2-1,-,CASSLEIAWGNEQFF
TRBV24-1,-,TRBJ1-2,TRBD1,CATSDMAGGATHPYYGYTF
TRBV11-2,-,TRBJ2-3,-,CASSPWGGGTDTQYF